The 11 T cell receptor beta chains presented below share a single source sample, sequenced in a study of T cell responses to AZD1222 COVID-19 vaccine. Sequencing was performed with immunoSEQ multiplex PCR; in TCRdb, only in-frame clones are kept and a portion is missing. This sample yields some 150,000 clones, of which around 90% are seen a single time; 2.5% to 3% belongs to the top ten. The starting material was peripheral blood, obtained on day 0 of AZD1222 vaccination. Receptor source: an adult in good health.

This clone was counted a few times. This chain links TRBV4-2 with TRBJ2-6; D possibly uses TRBD1 or TRBD2 (5 bases each). The CDR3 consists of 19 residues. Germline V CDR1 and CDR2: LGHNA, YNFKEQ. The V end lost 0 bases, the J end lost 0 bases, and 15 bases lay between the germline ends. The CDR3 is CASSQDPRGRHSGANVLTF. The CDR3 bases are TGTGCCAGCAGCCAAGACCCCCGGGGCAGACACTCTGGGGCCAACGTCCTGACTTTC.

This clone was found once. This chain links TRBV7-2 with TRBJ1-5; no reliable D call. The CDR3 has 15 amino acids. Per germline, CDR1 SGHTA and CDR2 FQGNSA. With 2 bases removed from V and 4 bases from J, the gap between germline ends came to 12 bases. This CDR3 reads CASSLMWAVNQPQHF. Written as DNA, the CDR3 is TGTGCCAGCAGCTTAATGTGGGCAGTAAATCAGCCCCAGCATTTT.

The V call is TRBV13, the J call TRBJ1-2; possibly TRBD1 for D (5 bases). There are 15 residues in the CDR3. V lost 5 bases and J 2 bases, leaving 15 bases between the germline ends. In germline, CDR1 is PRHDT, CDR2 FYEKMQ (reference sequence). The DNA for the CDR3 is TGTGCCAGCAGCCCCGGGATGAGGGGAAACTATGGCTACACCTTC. Protein: CASSPGMRGNYGYTF.

The rearrangement joins TRBV28 to TRBJ2-7; D uncertain. CDR1 is MDHEN and CDR2 is SYDVKM in the germline V gene. V was trimmed by 5 bases and J by 3 bases, leaving 5 bases between them. This CDR3 is 11 amino acids long. The CDR3 loop reads CASSTHYEQYF. In DNA form, the CDR3 reads TGTGCCAGCAGTACCCACTACGAGCAGTACTTC.

This chain links TRBV3-1 (or the pseudogene TRBV3-2) with TRBJ2-1; D is uncertain. CDR1 and CDR2 from the germline V gene are LGHDT and YNNKEL (reference sequence). V was pared by 4 bases and J by 5 bases, with 6 bases between. This CDR3 is 12 amino acids long. CDR3 DNA sequence: TGTGCCAGCAGCCGTACAGACAATGAGCAGTTCTTC. Protein product: CASSRTDNEQFF.

This clone appeared a few times. The chain is built from TRBV11-3 and TRBJ1-2, with D unresolved. Trimming removed 2 bases from V and 0 bases from J, with 22 bases in between. The CDR3 is 19 residues long. CDR1 is SGHNT and CDR2 is YENEEA in the germline V gene. The chain's CDR3 is CASSLSMRRHKFPNYGYTF. Here the CDR3 DNA reads TGTGCCAGCAGCTTAAGTATGAGGCGGCACAAGTTTCCTAACTATGGCTACACCTTC.

V gene TRBV19 combines with J gene TRBJ1-5; perhaps TRBD1 as D (6 bases). CDR3 length equals 15 residues. Between the trimmed V and J ends, which lost 7 bases and 4 bases, there was a span of 17 bases. CDR1 is LNHDA, CDR2 SQIVND, per germline (reference sequence). The CDR3 protein is CASTAAIQGNQPQHF. The CDR3 DNA reads TGTGCCAGTACCGCAGCCATCCAGGGGAATCAGCCCCAGCATTTT.

The chain links TRBV6-6 to TRBJ1-2; the D gene is possibly TRBD1 (5 bases). Germline V lookup: CDR1 MNHNY, CDR2 SVGAGI (reference sequence). Trimming took 0 bases from V and 2 from J, leaving 10 bases between them. The CDR3 contains 15 residues. CDR3 nucleotides: TGTGCCAGCAGTTACTCGGACACGCCGAACTATGGCTACACCTTC. Its translation is CASSYSDTPNYGYTF.

In this sample, this clone turned up once. This chain connects TRBV4-3 to TRBJ1-5; D gene unclear. V shed 0 bases and J shed 4 bases, with 7 bases lying between them. Germline loops: CDR1 LGHNA, CDR2 YSLEER. This CDR3 is 14 amino acids long. In DNA, the CDR3 is TGCGCCAGCAGCCAAGATAGCAGAAATCAGCCCCAGCATTTT. This translates into CASSQDSRNQPQHF.

This clone is a singleton in its sample. This chain joins TRBV3-1 (or the pseudogene TRBV3-2) and TRBJ1-2, with D unresolved. The germline V gene has CDR1 LGHDT and CDR2 YNNKEL (reference sequence). Trimming took off 4 bases at V and 7 bases at J, with 16 bases between the two ends. The CDR3 contains 14 residues. The CDR3 DNA follows: TGTGCCAGCAGCCCTCGTGGAGGGATGGGTGGCTACACCTTC. Translating gives CASSPRGGMGGYTF.

The V and J genes are TRBV7-9 and TRBJ1-5, with a possible D match to TRBD1 (6 bases). With 0 bases removed from V and 5 bases from J, the gap between germline ends came to 14 bases. This CDR3 is 16 amino acids long. The germline V gene encodes CDR1 SEHNR and CDR2 FQNEAQ (reference sequence). The DNA of the CDR3 is TGTGCCAGCAGCTTAGCCCGTAGAGGGGGATATCAGCCCCAGCATTTT. It codes for CASSLARRGGYQPQHF.